Listed here are 2 T cell receptor beta chains from one sample, sequenced in a study of blood T cell repertoires in COVID-19. Clones were read by immunoSEQ multiplex PCR, and TCRdb kept only the in-frame ones, dropping some. The sample includes 450,000 to 500,000 clones, approximately 85% seen only once; the top ten take roughly 3.2%. The sample taken for sequencing was peripheral blood. The receptors stem from a human donor in a cohort sampled during active COVID-19.

This sequence joins TRBV27 and TRBJ1-1, with D perhaps matching TRBD1 (6 bases). V lost 2 bases to trimming and J lost 10 bases, with 17 bases between them. Germline assignment: CDR1 MNHEY and CDR2 SMNVEV (reference sequence). The CDR3 runs 14 residues. The DNA for the CDR3 is TGTGCCAGCAGTTTACGGGACATAACTGGGGGAGCTTTCTTT. Protein: CASSLRDITGGAFF.

This chain uses TRBV9 with TRBJ1-4; TRBD1 aligns across 9 bases. This CDR3 has 17 residues. CDR1 and CDR2 from the germline V gene are SGDLS and YYNGEE. The ends lost 0 bases at V and 4 bases at J; junction bases unmatched: 7. The CDR3 protein is CASSVEGGTGINEKLFF. The CDR3 DNA follows: TGTGCCAGCAGCGTAGAAGGTGGGACAGGGATTAATGAAAAACTGTTTTTT.